This TCR beta chain was found in a study of chemoradiotherapy in HPV16-positive cancers (dated 2022 in TCRdb). Regarding the complete study: Candidate HPV-specific T-cell clones and common TCR motifs were defined through functional T-cell assays on cells from a couple of HPV16-positive patients. Whether T-cell immunity against the HPV oncoproteins E6 and E7 changes during chemoradiotherapy and whether survival is affected by this immunity were examined in the study. TCR repertoires from some 90 patients with HPV-related cancers were then used to track the candidate HPV-specific TCRs and motifs.

The study at large found these results: Among HPV16-positive patients, expansion of HPV-responsive T cells during chemoradiotherapy was associated with better recurrence-free survival. The functional definition of HPV-specific T cells was derived from only a couple of HPV16-positive patients, and the survival association was reported for HPV16-positive patients. Expansion of candidate HPV-specific clones and E7-related TCR motifs was observed in the tumor microenvironment during treatment, whereas no such expansion was observed for non-HPV-specific T cells.

Libraries were made using the immunoSEQ multiplex PCR assay. Held by TCRdb, this immuneACCESS table contains in-frame sequences only and omits some clones. Under half of the omission traces to an unresolved V gene where checked; the cause of the rest is unknown. This sample comprises roughly 25,000 clones, roughly 94% of them detected only once. Approximately 2.7% of the sample is taken by the ten largest. V drops 6 bases and J drops 2 bases, leaving 15 bases in between. CDR1 MNHNS and CDR2 SASEGT were looked up in the germline V gene. The CDR3 starts with the cysteine, ends with the phenylalanine, and has 15 residues. Only the CDR3 DNA is retained, 45 bases long and in frame from the first base. Because repertoires were sampled repeatedly during chemoradiotherapy, clonal expansion in the tumor microenvironment could be followed. Details on this clone: Its antigen is unknown. Base qualities are missing; no much larger clone stands one base away.

Sampling took place from a patient who underwent chemoradiotherapy. In this chain, TRBV6-1 is recombined with TRBJ2-3; the D segment might be TRBD1 or TRBD2, since each matches 5 bases. The clonotype was recovered from a human donor with HPV-associated anogenital cancer. CDR3 protein: CASRTPGPLTDTQYF. The DNA sequence is given as TGTGCCAGCAGAACCCCGGGACCACTCACAGATACGCAGTATTTT.